This T cell receptor beta chain was profiled in a study of T-cell memory formation after mild COVID-19. Across the study: Most TCR clusters belonged to a single donor.

This clonotype was counted between two and nine times. Its specificity is unknown. This CDR3 has 14 residues. V gave up 3 bases and J gave up 0 bases, with 9 bases separating them. Germline V lookup: CDR1 DFQATT, CDR2 SNEGSKA (reference sequence). Study-level findings and limits: There were some responding clones in pre-infection memory, which suggested that cross-reactive memory had joined. Contracting CD8+ clones were enriched in EMRA, CD4+ mainly in CM and EM. Day 15 to 85 contractors were CD4/CD8 balanced; later expanders leaned CD4+.

One entry per CDR3 protein, called by TCRdb with MiXCR from the 5' RACE reads. The data show approximately 190,000 distinct CDR3 sequences, around 18% seen once. This sequence was found in an adult woman who had mild COVID-19 (a few samples of this study predate the infection). Cell type and time point are not known. The sequenced sample consisted of PBMCs or a T cell subset sorted from them (not recorded which). V gene TRBV20-1 combines with J gene TRBJ2-1; D is unresolved. In DNA form, the CDR3 reads TGCAGTGCTAGTCTGCGGCGCTCCTACAATGAGCAGTTCTTC. Amino acid sequence: CSASLRRSYNEQFF.